The present entry profiles one TCR beta chain with its context. Its specificity is unknown. The junction and the germline gene differ at one end; a read error may be behind it. The data derive from a study of vaccination and CD4 T cells after COVID-19. The overall study: Convalescent patients were SARS-CoV-2 positive by nasal swab PCR; about nine mild, one severe. The post-vaccine samples came a median approximately 73 days after dose two (range 14 to 241). The cells in question were stimulated using overlapping spike peptides derived from SARS-CoV-2, HCoV-NL63, HCoV-OC43 and HCoV-229E.

The treatment denotes: roughly 11-day PBMC culture with coronavirus spike peptide pools or control peptides (ViraFEST assay). CDR3 length: 14 amino acids. Germline CDR1 reads SSHAT; CDR2 reads FNYEAQ (reference sequence). The Oncomine TCR Beta short-read assay generated sequence data from the DNA of cultured CD4+ T cells. One entry per CDR3 protein, called by TCRdb with MiXCR from the PCR reads. The table has under 25,000 distinct CDR3 sequences, under 70% seen once. Findings and caveats of the study: Median SARS-CoV-2-reactive clonotype numbers went from roughly 21 to 40; this increase was not significant.

The clonotype was recovered from a human donor who had recovered from COVID-19. Sample: CD4+ T cells from blood, cultured in vitro. The chain employs TRBV7-7 and TRBJ2-5; D is unresolved. CDR3 in DNA: TGTGCTAGCAGCTTAGGCTCTAACCAAGAGACCCAGTACTTC. As protein: CASSLGSNQETQYF.